Below are 26 T cell receptor beta chains sequenced from a single sample in a study of human T cells and chemical hapten exposure. Time point described: pre-sensitization, week 0. The treatment denotes: therapeutic diphenylcyclopropenone sensitization with weekly scalp DPC. TCRdb reprocessed the RACE reads with MiXCR, giving one entry per CDR3 protein. The top ten hold approximately 1.6% of the sample, which has 55,000 to 75,000 distinct CDR3 sequences, roughly 6.7% seen once. The sequencing used whole blood, collected in connection with sensitization to the hapten diphenylcyclopropenone (DPC). The receptors come from a woman in her 30s with alopecia areata. Some clones in this sample may be carry-over from other donors' samples.

The table lists this clonotype with many counts. J is TRBJ2-2 and V is TRBV20-1; possibly TRBD1 for D (5 bases). Per the germline V gene, CDR1 is DFQATT and CDR2 is SNEGSKA (reference sequence). There are 13 residues in the CDR3. The V end was cut by 3 bases, the J end by 3 bases, with 8 bases between. The CDR3 loop is CSARTVHTGELFF. The CDR3 DNA sequence: TGCAGTGCTAGGACAGTCCACACCGGGGAGCTGTTTTTT.

This chain joins TRBV2 and TRBJ1-3; the D is unclear. Per germline, CDR1 SNHLY and CDR2 FYNNEI. The CDR3 has 16 amino acids. Trimming took 4 bases from V and 3 from J, leaving 16 bases between them. The CDR3 here is CASSGVPETLGNTIYF. The CDR3 coding sequence is TGTGCCAGCAGTGGGGTCCCCGAGACACTTGGAAACACCATATATTTT.

There are many counts of this clonotype. The CDR3 is CSASRGEVTDTQYF. CDR3 nucleotide sequence: TGCAGTGCTAGTCGGGGGGAAGTCACAGATACGCAGTATTTT. This sequence joins TRBV20-1 and TRBJ2-3, with 7 nucleotides matching TRBD2. Germline values: CDR1 DFQATT, CDR2 SNEGSKA (reference sequence). The CDR3 is 14 amino acids. V lost 3 bases to trimming and J lost 2 bases; unmatched junction nucleotides: 5.

This clonotype was counted at least ten times. The chain employs TRBV7-2 and TRBJ2-5; perhaps TRBD2 as D (5 bases). Per germline, CDR1 SGHTA and CDR2 FQGNSA. The CDR3 totals 15 residues. Trimming left V 5 bases short and J 3 bases short, with 16 bases between. CDR3 sequence: CASSPSGRQEETQYF. CDR3 bases: TGTGCCAGCAGCCCAAGCGGCAGGCAGGAAGAGACCCAGTACTTC.

This clonotype was counted ten times or more. The genes are TRBV7-2 and TRBJ1-4; no definite D call. The CDR3 is made up of 15 amino acids. Germline V gene data show CDR1 as SGHTA and CDR2 as FQGNSA. V was clipped by 2 bases and J by 6 bases, with 13 bases between them. The DNA for the CDR3 is TGTGCCAGCAGCTTATTAGGAGGAGTTTATGAAAAACTGTTTTTT. Its protein product is CASSLLGGVYEKLFF. The whole variable domain, remainder taken from reference TRBV7-2 and TRBJ1-4, is GAGVSQSPSNKVTEKGKDVELRCDPISGHTALYWYRQSLGQGLEFLIYFQGNSAPDKSGLPSDRFSAERTGGSVSTLTIQRTQQEDSAVYLCASSLLGGVYEKLFFGSGTQLSVL.

This clonotype showed up many times. Written as DNA, the CDR3 is TGTGCCAGCAGTCCTACTTCAGGGGGAACGAACACCGGGGAGCTGTTTTTT. Translation gives CASSPTSGGTNTGELFF. The gene calls are TRBV25-1 and TRBJ2-2; 7 nucleotides align to TRBD1. The CDR3 is made up of 17 amino acids. The V segment lost 5 bases and the J segment 0 bases; nucleotides outside the gene matches: 9. CDR1 MGHDK and CDR2 SYGVNS come from the germline V gene.

This clonotype was detected ten times or more. The chain has TRBV20-1 and TRBJ2-5; 9 positions agree with TRBD2. The CDR3 runs to 11 residues. Germline V gene lookup returns CDR1 DFQATT and CDR2 SNEGSKA (reference sequence). Trimming at V came to 6 bases and at J to 7 bases, leaving 3 bases not matched to a gene. The CDR3 loop reads CSARAGGTQYF. The CDR3 nucleotides are TGCAGTGCACGAGCGGGGGGGACCCAGTACTTC.

This clonotype was seen repeatedly, ten times or more. The chain has TRBV10-3 and TRBJ2-7; perhaps TRBD2 as D (7 bases). The length of the CDR3 is 15 residues. Germline V gene sequence: CDR1 ENHRY, CDR2 SYGVKD. Trimming shortened V by 5 bases and J by 3 bases, and 17 bases separated the two germline ends. CDR3 region: CAISIWGGADYEQYF. The CDR3 bases are TGTGCCATCAGTATTTGGGGGGGGGCGGACTACGAGCAGTACTTC.

This clonotype has only a few counts. The chain joins TRBV18 to TRBJ1-1, with D uncertain. There are 15 residues in the CDR3. Trimming shortened V by 2 bases and J by 4 bases, and 14 bases separated the two germline ends. The V gene's germline CDR1 is KGHSH and CDR2 LQKENI. The DNA for the CDR3 is TGTGCCAGCTCACCAGACTTCGGCCGCGGCACTGAAGCTTTCTTT. It specifies CASSPDFGRGTEAFF.

This clonotype was picked up a small number of times. This chain connects TRBV7-9 to TRBJ2-3; the match to TRBD2 covers 10 bases. Germline CDR1 SEHNR, CDR2 FQNEAQ (reference sequence). This CDR3 comprises 15 residues. Trimming at V came to 5 bases and at J to 2 bases, leaving 4 bases not matched to a gene. CDR3 sequence (DNA): TGTGCCAGCAGCGGACTAGCGGTAGACACAGATACGCAGTATTTT. Amino acids: CASSGLAVDTDTQYF. Looking up the rest from reference TRBV7-9 and TRBJ2-3 gives the full variable domain: DTGVSQNPRHKITKRGQNVTFRCDPISEHNRLYWYRQTLGQGPEFLTYFQNEAQLEKSRLLSDRFSAERPKGSFSTLEIQRTEQGDSAMYLCASSGLAVDTDTQYFGPGTRLTVL.

This clonotype occurred a few times. The chain uses TRBV7-2 and TRBJ1-2; D remains unclear. CDR3 length equals 15 residues. Germline loops: CDR1 SGHTA, CDR2 FQGNSA. V lost 5 bases to trimming and J lost 6 bases, with 19 bases between them. CDR3 bases: TGTGCCAGCAGCAGCCGACAAGACCCGAATGATGGCTACACCTTC. Encoded protein: CASSSRQDPNDGYTF.

This clonotype came up many times. The CDR3 loop is CASSLDREAGAFF. DNA for the CDR3: TGTGCCAGCAGCTTGGATAGGGAGGCTGGAGCTTTCTTT. The chain is built from TRBV5-5 and TRBJ1-1; D is ambiguous. Trimming left V 0 bases short and J 10 bases short, with 13 bases between. Germline V gene sequence: CDR1 SGHKS, CDR2 YYEKEE (reference sequence). This CDR3 is 13 amino acids long.

This clonotype was seen at least ten times. The V gene is TRBV18, the J gene TRBJ1-2; tentatively, D is TRBD1 (5 bases). The CDR3 extends over 14 amino acids. The ends were cut back, 2 bases at V and 4 bases at J, with 11 bases in the middle. Germline V gene sequence: CDR1 KGHSH, CDR2 LQKENI. The CDR3 loop is CASSPSGQGYGYTF. The CDR3 DNA reads as TGTGCCAGCTCACCATCGGGGCAGGGCTATGGCTACACCTTC.

This clonotype has a handful of counts. This sequence joins TRBV5-8 and TRBJ1-1; tentative D call: TRBD1 (6 bases). This CDR3 is 16 amino acids long. Trimming removed 4 bases at V and 11 bases at J, with 27 bases between. Per the germline V gene, CDR1 is SGHTS and CDR2 is YDEGEE. The CDR3 region has the DNA TGTGCCAGCAGCGCTACCGGGACAATCGGAAAAACTGGGGCTTTCTTT. Its protein is CASSATGTIGKTGAFF.

The sample holds a few counts of this clonotype. The chain combines TRBV7-2 with TRBJ1-2, with D perhaps TRBD1 (5 bases). The CDR3 is 12 amino acids. V was trimmed by 5 bases and J by 3 bases, leaving 7 bases between them. The V gene's germline CDR1 is SGHTA and CDR2 FQGNSA. CDR3 sequence reads: CASSLTDYGYTF. CDR3 nucleotides: TGTGCCAGCAGCCTGACAGACTATGGCTACACCTTC.

This clonotype was observed a handful of times. J is TRBJ1-6 and V is TRBV20-1; 9 nucleotides align to TRBD1. With V trimmed by 0 bases and J by 10 bases, 13 bases remained unmatched. Germline loops: CDR1 DFQATT, CDR2 SNEGSKA (reference sequence). This CDR3 has 17 residues. CDR3 in amino acids: CSARDPAGTGIFSPLHF. CDR3 bases: TGCAGTGCTAGAGACCCGGCCGGGACAGGGATTTTCTCACCCCTCCACTTT.

This clonotype was detected ten times or more. The chain recombines TRBV12-3 or TRBV12-4 with TRBJ1-4; a possible D gene is TRBD1 (5 bases). The CDR3 covers 14 residues. V was shortened by 1 base and J by 3 bases, with 6 bases between the two germline ends. The CDR3 region has the DNA TGTGCCAGCAGTTTAGAAGGGGCTAATGAAAAACTGTTTTTT. Translating gives CASSLEGANEKLFF.

The sample holds many counts of this clonotype. The chain couples TRBV5-1 to TRBJ1-1; the D gene is possibly TRBD1 (5 bases). The CDR3 contains 14 residues. Between the trimmed V and J ends, which lost 4 bases and 4 bases, there was a span of 14 bases. From germline, CDR1 is SGHRS and CDR2 YFSETQ. The CDR3 protein is CASSPSVGGTEAFF. The CDR3, as DNA: TGCGCCAGCAGCCCGTCCGTGGGGGGCACTGAAGCTTTCTTT.

This clonotype came up many times. CDR3 nucleotides: TGTGCCAGCTCACCCGGGACAGCCTATGGCTACACCTTC. Its translation is CASSPGTAYGYTF. The chain combines TRBV18 with TRBJ1-2; TRBD1 matches at 7 bases. This CDR3 contains 13 residues. Germline V gives CDR1 KGHSH, CDR2 LQKENI. V trimming: 3 bases; J trimming: 4 bases; junction bases outside the gene matches: 2.

This clonotype has a count of ten or more. The rearrangement joins TRBV2 to TRBJ1-1; D gene ambiguous. There are 11 residues in the CDR3. Per germline, CDR1 SNHLY and CDR2 FYNNEI. V was trimmed by 6 bases and J by 6 bases, leaving 8 bases between them. The CDR3: CASREVAEAFF. The CDR3 DNA is TGTGCCAGCAGGGAGGTCGCTGAAGCTTTCTTT.

V and J are TRBV20-1 and TRBJ2-7, with D maybe TRBD1 (6 bases). Germline CDR1 DFQATT, CDR2 SNEGSKA (reference sequence). The CDR3 length is 15 residues. The V end lost 0 bases, the J end lost 0 bases, and 12 bases lay between the germline ends. The CDR3 DNA follows: TGCAGTGCTAGAGATGGGGGCAGGATCTCCTACGAGCAGTACTTC. This codes for CSARDGGRISYEQYF.

This clonotype appeared many times. The V gene is TRBV5-1, the J gene TRBJ2-3; the D gene is possibly TRBD2 (5 bases). Germline CDR1 reads SGHRS; CDR2 reads YFSETQ. The CDR3 consists of 14 residues. The V end was cut by 4 bases, the J end by 2 bases, with 11 bases between. The CDR3 sequence is CASSPGDLTDTQYF. DNA for the CDR3: TGCGCCAGCAGCCCCGGGGATCTCACAGATACGCAGTATTTT.

In this sample, this clonotype turned up many times. This chain uses TRBV2 with TRBJ1-3, with 8 nucleotides matching TRBD1. CDR1 and CDR2 from the germline V gene are SNHLY and FYNNEI. The V and J ends lost 3 bases and 0 bases, in that order; junction bases with no gene match: 4. The length of the CDR3 is 16 residues. The CDR3: CASSETGASSGNTIYF. DNA for the CDR3: TGTGCCAGCAGTGAGACAGGGGCCTCCTCTGGAAACACCATATATTTT.

About this clonotype itself: This clone may be a read error of a much larger clone one base away. V is TRBV3-1 and J is TRBJ1-6; possible D gene TRBD1, 6 bases. This CDR3 has 14 residues. Germline V CDR1 and CDR2: LGHDT, YNNKEL (reference sequence). The ends were cut back, 8 bases at V and 9 bases at J, with 17 bases in the middle. CDR3 nucleotide sequence: TGTGCCAGCCAATTGCACAGGGTCAGTTCACCCCTCCACTTT. Residues: CASQLHRVSSPLHF.

The sample holds many counts of this clonotype. The chain recombines TRBV20-1 with TRBJ2-6; 7 positions agree with TRBD1. Germline CDR1 and CDR2: DFQATT and SNEGSKA (reference sequence). V shed 5 bases, J shed 4 bases, and the junction held 5 bases outside the gene matches. The CDR3 runs 14 residues. This CDR3 reads CSALTGVGANVLTF. CDR3 DNA: TGCAGTGCTCTTACAGGGGTCGGGGCCAACGTCCTGACTTTC.

This clonotype was recorded many times. V gene TRBV7-2 combines with J gene TRBJ1-3; a possible D gene is TRBD1 (6 bases). The CDR3 runs 14 residues. With 6 bases removed from V and 1 base from J, the gap between germline ends came to 10 bases. Germline V CDR1 and CDR2: SGHTA, FQGNSA. The CDR3 loop is CASRTGMSGNTIYF. In DNA form, the CDR3 reads TGTGCCAGCAGAACAGGGATGTCTGGAAACACCATATATTTT. Filled out from reference TRBV7-2 and TRBJ1-3, the complete variable domain reads GAGVSQSPSNKVTEKGKDVELRCDPISGHTALYWYRQSLGQGLEFLIYFQGNSAPDKSGLPSDRFSAERTGGSVSTLTIQRTQQEDSAVYLCASRTGMSGNTIYFGEGSWLTVV.